The 9 T cell receptor beta chains below were found in one sample sequenced in a study of shared clonotypes between healthy human individuals. The table came from immunoSEQ multiplex PCR; TCRdb's copy has only in-frame clones and leaves some out. The sample holds over a million clones, roughly 98% seen once. The sequencing sample was made of naive CD4+ T cells sorted from blood. The sample's subset: CD45RA+ positively selected. These receptors originate from a man aged 30 to 39 in good health.

The genes are TRBV5-5 and TRBJ2-5; perhaps TRBD2 as D (6 bases). The germline V gene encodes CDR1 SGHKS and CDR2 YYEKEE (reference sequence). V lost 6 bases, J lost 4 bases, and 16 bases lay in between. This CDR3 spans 14 amino acids. The CDR3 DNA reads TGTGCCAGCACCTTAACAGGAGGGGCAGAGACCCAGTACTTC. This encodes CASTLTGGAETQYF.

The genes are TRBV29-1 and TRBJ2-7, with 11 bases lining up with TRBD1. The trim removed 8 bases at V and 3 bases at J, leaving 12 bases unmatched. This CDR3 is 15 amino acids long. Germline V gives CDR1 SQVTM, CDR2 ANQGSEA. This CDR3 reads CSTLTGTGGIYEQYF. The CDR3 DNA follows: TGCAGCACGTTAACCGGGACAGGGGGTATCTACGAGCAGTACTTC.

V is TRBV9 and J is TRBJ1-5; a possible D gene is TRBD1 (6 bases). Germline CDR1 and CDR2: SGDLS and YYNGEE. Trimming took off 3 bases at V and 4 bases at J, with 14 bases between the two ends. The CDR3 consists of 15 residues. CDR3 coding DNA: TGTGCCAGCAGCGCCTCGGCAGGGGAAAATCAGCCCCAGCATTTT. It yields the protein CASSASAGENQPQHF.

The J gene is TRBJ2-5, the V gene TRBV28; 10 nucleotides agree with TRBD1. The V segment lost 6 bases and the J segment 2 bases; nucleotides outside the gene matches: 6. The germline V gene encodes CDR1 MDHEN and CDR2 SYDVKM. The CDR3 has 15 amino acids. The CDR3 spells CASSRDRGRQETQYF. As DNA, the CDR3 is TGTGCCAGCAGCCGGGACAGGGGTCGGCAAGAGACCCAGTACTTC. The variable domain in full, completed from reference TRBV28 and TRBJ2-5, reads DVKVTQSSRYLVKRTGEKVFLECVQDMDHENMFWYRQDPGLGLRLIYFSYDVKMKEKGDIPEGYSVSREKKERFSLILESASTNQTSMYLCASSRDRGRQETQYFGPGTRLLVL.

The rearrangement joins TRBV9 to TRBJ1-5, with D possibly being TRBD1 (5 bases). This CDR3 contains 15 residues. Germline V gene lookup returns CDR1 SGDLS and CDR2 YYNGEE. V lost 2 bases and J lost 1, with 10 bases in between. The CDR3, as DNA: TGTGCCAGCAGCGTCAGGGCAGGGAGCAATCAGCCCCAGCATTTT. Amino acid sequence: CASSVRAGSNQPQHF.

This clone was counted once. CDR3: CSASAGTLFF. The CDR3 DNA reads as TGCAGCGCGAGCGCCGGGACTCTGTTTTTT. This chain joins TRBV29-1 and TRBJ1-4; TRBD1 might be the D (5 bases). This CDR3 has 10 amino acids. CDR1 is SQVTM and CDR2 is ANQGSEA in the germline V gene. With 7 bases removed from V and 14 bases from J, the gap between germline ends came to 14 bases.

This chain joins TRBV6-6 and TRBJ1-1, with TRBD1 as a possible D gene (6 bases). The CDR3 spans 15 residues. The ends were cut back, 3 bases at V and 5 bases at J, with 16 bases in the middle. Germline values: CDR1 MNHNY, CDR2 SVGAGI (reference sequence). The CDR3 bases are TGTGCCAGCAGTTATGGATTCCAGGGGTCTACTGAAGCTTTCTTT. Protein product: CASSYGFQGSTEAFF.

V gene TRBV11-3 combines with J gene TRBJ2-7, with D unresolved. The germline gives CDR1 SGHNT, CDR2 YENEEA. The CDR3 is 13 amino acids. V was pared by 3 bases and J by 0 bases, with 6 bases between. The CDR3 here is CASSFGSSYEQYF. Written as DNA, the CDR3 is TGTGCCAGCAGCTTCGGCAGCTCCTACGAGCAGTACTTC.

The chain uses TRBV6-1 and TRBJ2-5, with 15 nucleotides matching TRBD2. Germline V gene data show CDR1 as MNHNS and CDR2 as SASEGT. The CDR3 length is 14 residues. V trimming: 11 bases; J trimming: 5 bases; junction bases outside the gene matches: 6. This CDR3 is CARSGTSGGETQYF. Written as DNA, the CDR3 is TGTGCCCGTTCTGGGACTAGCGGGGGGGAGACCCAGTACTTC.